One and the same sample provided the 8 T cell receptor beta chains below, sequenced in a study of shared T cell receptors in the human thymus. Repertoires were generated with immunoSEQ multiplex PCR, while TCRdb's copy carries only in-frame clones and drops some. Here the sample spans about 380,000 clones, approximately 95% being singletons. The sequenced material came from thymocytes. These receptors were collected from a human donor.

The chain couples TRBV27 to TRBJ1-6; 10 positions match TRBD1. Germline CDR1 and CDR2: MNHEY and SMNVEV (reference sequence). The CDR3 has 16 residues. Trimming cost V 5 bases and J 8 bases; bases outside gene matches: 9. The CDR3 region is CASSPSDRGNYSPLHF. The CDR3 DNA is TGTGCCAGCAGTCCATCGGACAGGGGGAATTATTCACCCCTCCACTTT.

This chain joins TRBV7-9 and TRBJ2-1; a possible D gene is TRBD2 (6 bases). The CDR3 is 13 amino acids. In germline, CDR1 is SEHNR, CDR2 FQNEAQ (reference sequence). Between the trimmed V and J ends, which lost 4 bases and 9 bases, there was a span of 13 bases. The CDR3 region is CASSYGRGGEQFF. As DNA, the CDR3 is TGTGCCAGCAGCTACGGGCGGGGTGGTGAGCAGTTCTTC.

The chain combines TRBV9 with TRBJ2-3; D perhaps matches TRBD2 (5 bases). V lost 4 bases and J lost 2, with 14 bases in between. CDR1 is SGDLS, CDR2 YYNGEE, per germline. This CDR3 is built from 15 residues. Here the CDR3 DNA reads TGTGCCAGCAGCTTACAGCGGAGACTCACAGATACGCAGTATTTT. It encodes CASSLQRRLTDTQYF.

This clone was picked up one time. CDR3 DNA sequence: TGTGCCTGGAGGGCGCCGGGTACCTACGAGCAGTACTTC. Translation gives CAWRAPGTYEQYF. V gene TRBV30 combines with J gene TRBJ2-7; D gene uncertain. Germline V gene sequence: CDR1 GTSNPN, CDR2 SVGIG (reference sequence). V was trimmed by 3 bases and J by 2 bases, leaving 11 bases between them. The CDR3 sequence is 13 residues long.

This chain connects TRBV19 to TRBJ1-5, with TRBD1 matching over 7 bases. V shed 3 bases and J 1 base; nucleotides not matched to a gene: 18. Germline-derived CDR1 and CDR2 are LNHDA and SQIVND (reference sequence). The CDR3 is made up of 20 amino acids. The CDR3 reads CASSISTGAPLDESNQPQHF. For the CDR3, the DNA is TGTGCCAGTAGTATCTCCACAGGGGCCCCTCTAGACGAAAGCAATCAGCCCCAGCATTTT.

This chain links TRBV18 with TRBJ1-5; a weak D match, TRBD1 (5 bases). The V gene's germline CDR1 is KGHSH and CDR2 LQKENI. Trimming took 3 bases from V and 8 from J, leaving 17 bases between them. The CDR3 totals 15 residues. CDR3 coding DNA: TGTGCCAGCTCACCGAGTGGGGGTGCGGTGGAGCCCCAGCATTTT. It yields the protein CASSPSGGAVEPQHF. The variable domain in full, with the rest retrieved from reference TRBV18 and TRBJ1-5, is NAGVMQNPRHLVRRRGQEARLRCSPMKGHSHVYWYRQLPEEGLKFMVYLQKENIIDESGMPKERFSAEFPKEGPSILRIQQVVRGDSAAYFCASSPSGGAVEPQHFGDGTRLSIL.

This clone occurred a few times. The CDR3: CASSSPYGAGAPHEQFF. DNA for the CDR3: TGTGCCAGCAGCTCCCCTTATGGGGCGGGAGCTCCACATGAGCAGTTCTTC. The chain carries TRBV11-3 and TRBJ2-1; TRBD2 matches 7 bases. Losses at the gene ends were 4 bases for V and 8 bases for J; bases not matched to a gene: 17. CDR3 length: 17 amino acids. CDR1 SGHNT and CDR2 YENEEA come from the germline V gene.

The chain recombines TRBV9 with TRBJ2-1, with 9 bases aligning to TRBD2. The germline V gene has CDR1 SGDLS and CDR2 YYNGEE. Trimming at V came to 0 bases and at J to 1 base, leaving 5 bases not matched to a gene. This CDR3 has 17 amino acids. The CDR3, as DNA: TGTGCCAGCAGCGTAGTGGCCAGCGGGAGGTCCTACAATGAGCAGTTCTTC. Encoded protein: CASSVVASGRSYNEQFF.